This T cell receptor beta chain was sequenced during a study of Ad26.COV2.S vaccination and SARS-CoV-2 variants (dated by TCRdb to about 2021). Looking at the study overall: Vaccine-arm donors were drawn from COV1001, a multicentre, randomized, double-blind, placebo-controlled phase I-IIa trial of Ad26.COV2.S in healthy adults. Dosing of Ad26.COV2.S was intramuscular, at either 5x10^10 or 1x10^11 viral particles, delivered as one shot or as two shots spaced 56 days apart. TCRbeta repertoire sequencing was used to assess the specificity and breadth of SARS-CoV-2-reactive T cell receptors after Ad26.COV2.S vaccination. The TCR-sequenced set comprised approximately 32 samples: roughly 19 Ad26.COV2.S vaccine recipients, 5 placebo recipients and 8 SARS-CoV-2 convalescent individuals. Trial participants were randomized into five groups of five: low-dose or high-dose Ad26.COV2.S given once or twice, or placebo on both occasions. Throughout the experiments and outcome assessment, investigators stayed blinded to trial group allocation. Overall results and qualifications from the work: Spike-specific TCR breadth was higher in Ad26.COV2.S recipients than in placebo recipients (P = 0.0014). After vaccination, substantial breadth of spike-specific CD8+ and CD4+ T cell responses was reported. The study lacked the statistical power to compare responses across vaccine doses or regimens. Comparable non-spike TCR breadth was observed between vaccine and placebo recipients, consistent with only spike being contained in the vaccine. It was noted by the authors that total T cell responses may have been underestimated by the TCR breadth and depth analyses.

TCRbeta CDR3 regions were sequenced with the immunoSEQ Assay. After extraction, genomic DNA underwent amplification by bias-controlled multiplex PCR, followed by high-throughput sequencing. Per the source publication's procedure: To quantify the absolute abundance of each unique TCRbeta CDR3 region, sequences were collapsed and filtered. T cell fraction was estimated by normalization of TCRbeta template counts to usable DNA, with usable DNA being measured through amplification of reference genes present in all nucleated cells. Repertoire TCRs were annotated as SARS-CoV-2-specific by exact matching of V gene, CDR3 amino acid sequence and J gene to a known reactive TCR set. MIRA supplied the reference SARS-CoV-2 TCR set, which was filtered for enrichment in COVID-19-positive ImmuneCODE repertoires so that public or cross-reactive TCRs were removed. Using the MIRA antigens, annotated TCRs were further analysed by specific ORF or by position within an ORF. Breadth was defined as the number of annotated unique rearrangements divided by the total number of unique productive rearrangements, and depth was defined as the summed frequency of the annotated unique rearrangements. Two-sided Wilcoxon rank-sum tests were used to compare TCR breadth between groups. Not all clones reach the TCRdb copy of this immuneACCESS table, which keeps in-frame sequences only. Checked studies attribute under half of the gap to unresolved V genes and leave the rest unexplained. The DNA was the basis for D and trimming; V, J and clone size are from that table. A total of roughly 460,000 clones appear in this sample, approximately 90% of them only once. Clones ranked in the top ten supply under 2% of the sample.

The sample's treatment or condition label, decoded: over 15 received Ad26.COV2.S at low or high dose, single or two shots; several received placebo; per-sample allocation not given. For vaccine and placebo recipients, repertoires were sequenced using samples collected on day 63 after the first injection. Cohort 1b enrolled 25 or so adults aged 18-55 years at a single site in Boston, USA, between 29 July and 7 August 2020. Ad26.COV2.S consisted of a replication-incompetent adenovirus type 26 vector by which a prefusion-stabilized SARS-CoV-2 spike protein from the original Wuhan strain was expressed. Sequences LNHDA (CDR1) and SQIVND (CDR2) are obtained from the germline V gene (reference sequence). The CDR3 numbers 12 residues from cysteine through phenylalanine. Only the CDR3 part of the read is kept: 36 bases, read in frame from the first base. A distance of 7 bases separates the germline ends of V and J, which lose 6 bases and 2 bases respectively.

Comment on this clone: Its recognized antigen is unknown. Base qualities are not recorded, but no much larger clone differs from it by a single base.

The chain is assembled from TRBV19 and TRBJ1-2, with an unclear D gene assignment. The TCR originated in a person aged 18 to 59 who received the Ad26.COV2.S COVID-19 vaccine or a placebo. The source material was peripheral blood, sampled in a trial of Ad26.COV2.S vaccine versus placebo. CDR3 sequence: CASRNRNYGYTF. The nucleotide sequence is given as TGTGCCAGTAGAAACAGAAACTATGGCTACACCTTC.